This TCR beta chain stems from a study of T-cell memory formation after mild COVID-19. The wider study: Clusters of TCRs were largely donor specific. Whole-study results and caveats: Pre-infection memory already had some responding clones, implying cross-reactive memory joined. Clones that contracted clustered mainly in CM and EM if CD4+ and in EMRA if CD8+. Confirmation of SARS-CoV-2 specificity was lacking for second-wave clones peaking day 37.

TCRdb reprocessed the 5' RACE reads with MiXCR, giving one entry per CDR3 protein. The profile covers under 250,000 distinct CDR3 sequences, with 15% appearing a single time and 2% to 2.5% taken by the ten largest. The germline V gene has CDR1 SGHAT and CDR2 FQNNGV. There are 12 residues in the CDR3. The V end was cut by 3 bases, the J end by 9 bases, with 8 bases between. Worth noting for this clonotype: What it binds is unknown.

The sequence was collected from an adult woman who had mild COVID-19 (a few samples of this study predate the infection). Cell type and time point are not known. The sequenced material came from PBMCs or a T cell subset sorted from them (not recorded which). This chain connects TRBV11-2 to TRBJ2-2; D is undetermined. The CDR3 region has the DNA TGTGCCAGCAGCTTTCTGGAGAGGGAGCTGTTTTTT. Protein product: CASSFLERELFF.